Detailed here is one T cell receptor beta chain. Method: immunoSEQ multiplex PCR; TCRdb's copy keeps in-frame clones and lacks some. Among approximately 410,000 clones listed, 86% were seen once. The germline V gene has CDR1 MGHRA and CDR2 YSYEKL. Germline trimming cut 4 bases from V and 3 bases from J; bases unmatched to any gene: 3. This CDR3 is built from 15 residues. This sample was taken from a study of blood T cell repertoires in COVID-19. Across the whole study: Samples representing acute and convalescent COVID-19 were sourced from the United States, Italy and Spain.

The receptor's source is a woman in her 30s with active or convalescent COVID-19. The chain joins TRBV4-1 to TRBJ2-2, with 9 bases fitting TRBD1. The sequencing input was peripheral blood. For the CDR3, the DNA is TGCGCCAGCAGCCTCCGGGACAGGGACACCGGGGAGCTGTTTTTT. Amino acid sequence: CASSLRDRDTGELFF.